This is a list of T cell receptor beta chains from one sample in a study of blood T cell repertoires in COVID-19. The protocol was immunoSEQ multiplex PCR, while the TCRdb copy is restricted to in-frame clones and leaves out a portion. The sample holds tens of thousands of clones, around 80% seen once. Sequenced input: peripheral blood. The receptors stem from a human donor in a cohort sampled during active or convalescent COVID-19. Each CDR3 is given with its conserved first and last residue. Fields, in order: J gene, D gene, V gene, clone size, CDR3 DNA, CDR3 protein. A D gene is named only where the DNA matches it firmly. Rows may omit the clone size; those that give it use once, few, many or a size class.

J: TRBJ1-2
D: TRBD1
V: TRBV27
size: -
DNA: TGTGCCAGCAGTTTGAAGGGGGCCTCCTATGGCTACACCTTC
CDR3: CASSLKGASYGYTF

J: TRBJ1-2
D: TRBD1
V: TRBV5-1
size: -
DNA: TGCGCCAGCAGCCCGGGACAGGGCCCAAGTGGCTACACCTTC
CDR3: CASSPGQGPSGYTF

J: TRBJ2-3
D: -
V: TRBV3-1/TRBV3-2
size: -
DNA: TGTGCCAGCAGCCAAGAAGGGGAAGATACGCAGTATTTT
CDR3: CASSQEGEDTQYF

J: TRBJ2-7
D: -
V: TRBV7-2
size: -
DNA: TGTGCCAGCAGCCCATATGGGGGGGGCCGATACGAGCAGTACTTC
CDR3: CASSPYGGGRYEQYF

J: TRBJ1-1
D: TRBD1
V: TRBV20-1
size: -
DNA: TGCAGTGCTAGTGCAGGACAGGGGAACACTGAAGCTTTCTTT
CDR3: CSASAGQGNTEAFF

J: TRBJ1-4
D: TRBD1
V: TRBV7-6
size: once
DNA: TGTGCCAGCAGCTTCGGACAGGGGAGTGAAAAACTGTTTTTT
CDR3: CASSFGQGSEKLFF

J: TRBJ1-2
D: -
V: TRBV28
size: -
DNA: TGTGCCAGCAGTTTACCCGGGAGGGGCTACACCTTC
CDR3: CASSLPGRGYTF

J: TRBJ2-3
D: TRBD1
V: TRBV2
size: -
DNA: TGTGCCAGCGCAGGGACAGGGGACGGTCATACGCAGTATTTT
CDR3: CASAGTGDGHTQYF

J: TRBJ2-7
D: TRBD2
V: TRBV4-1
size: -
DNA: TGCGCCAGCAGCCAAGCTGGAGTAGCGGGGGGGTCCTACGAGCAGTACTTC
CDR3: CASSQAGVAGGSYEQYF

J: TRBJ2-5
D: -
V: TRBV3-1/TRBV3-2
size: -
DNA: TGTGCCAGCAGCCATCGCAGGGACCAAGAGACCCAGTACTTC
CDR3: CASSHRRDQETQYF